This TCR beta chain was sequenced in a study of identical twins. Per the germline V gene, CDR1 is KGHDR and CDR2 is SFDVKD. The V and J ends lost 0 bases and 6 bases, in that order; junction bases with no gene match: 2. The CDR3 length is 15 residues. TCRdb fed the 5' RACE reads into MiXCR, producing one record per CDR3 protein. The table shows 120,000 to 150,000 distinct CDR3 sequences, with 3% to 4.5% occurring only once. This clonotype has a count of ten or more. Its antigen is not identified. General study results and limits: The same donors were not followed; conclusions instead depended on cross-sectional statistical analysis. Within twin pairs, the out-of-frame alpha sequences they shared showed excess low generation probability. Reduced insertions were recorded for abundant cord blood beta clonotypes, with no such pattern in memory repertoires.

The material sequenced was memory T cells sorted from blood. V gene TRBV24-1 combines with J gene TRBJ2-2, with TRBD1 identical over 8 bases. The clonotype comes from a man in his late teens or twenties in good health. DNA for the CDR3: TGTGCCACCAGTGATTTGCAGGGGGCCGCCGGGGAGCTGTTTTTT. This encodes CATSDLQGAAGELFF.